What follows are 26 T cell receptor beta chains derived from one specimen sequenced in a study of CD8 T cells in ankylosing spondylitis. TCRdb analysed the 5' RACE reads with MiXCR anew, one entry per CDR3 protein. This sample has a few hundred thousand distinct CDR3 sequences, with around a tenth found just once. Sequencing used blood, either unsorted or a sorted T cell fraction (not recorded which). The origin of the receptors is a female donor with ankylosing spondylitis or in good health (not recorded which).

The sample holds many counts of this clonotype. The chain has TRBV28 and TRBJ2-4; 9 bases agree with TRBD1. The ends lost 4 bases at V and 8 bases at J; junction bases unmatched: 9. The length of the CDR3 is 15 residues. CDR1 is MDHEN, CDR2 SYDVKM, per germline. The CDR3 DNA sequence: TGTGCCAGCAGTTCTATGGGACAGGGAAGGTACATTCAGTACTTC. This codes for CASSSMGQGRYIQYF.

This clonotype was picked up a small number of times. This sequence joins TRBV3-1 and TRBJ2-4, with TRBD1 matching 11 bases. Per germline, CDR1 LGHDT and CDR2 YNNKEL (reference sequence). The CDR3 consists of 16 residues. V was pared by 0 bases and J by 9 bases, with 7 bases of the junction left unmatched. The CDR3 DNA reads TGTGCCAGCAGCCAAGACCGGACAGGGGGCCGGGGCATTCAGTACTTC. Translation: CASSQDRTGGRGIQYF. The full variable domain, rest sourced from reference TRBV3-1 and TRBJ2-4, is DTAVSQTPKYLVTQMGNDKSIKCEQNLGHDTMYWYKQDSKKFLKIMFSYNNKELIINETVPNRFSPKSPDKAHLNLHINSLELGDSAVYFCASSQDRTGGRGIQYFGAGTRLSVL.

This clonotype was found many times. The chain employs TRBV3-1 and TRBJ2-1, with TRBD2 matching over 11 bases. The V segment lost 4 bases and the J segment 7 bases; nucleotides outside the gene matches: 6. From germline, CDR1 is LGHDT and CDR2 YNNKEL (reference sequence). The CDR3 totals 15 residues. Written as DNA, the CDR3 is TGTGCCAGCAGCCGGGGGACTAGCGGTAAAAATGAGCAGTTCTTC. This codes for CASSRGTSGKNEQFF.

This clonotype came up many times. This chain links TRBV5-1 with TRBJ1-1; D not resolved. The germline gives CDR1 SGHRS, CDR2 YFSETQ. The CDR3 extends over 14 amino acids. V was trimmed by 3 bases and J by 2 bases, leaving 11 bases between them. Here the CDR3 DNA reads TGCGCCAGCAGCTCACTTACAGTAAACACTGAAGCTTTCTTT. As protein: CASSSLTVNTEAFF.

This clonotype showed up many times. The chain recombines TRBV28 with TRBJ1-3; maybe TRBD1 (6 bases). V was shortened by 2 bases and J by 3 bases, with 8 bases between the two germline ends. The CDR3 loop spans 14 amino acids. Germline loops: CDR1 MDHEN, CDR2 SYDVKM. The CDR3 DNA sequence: TGTGCCAGCAGTTTAGCCAGGGGTGGAAACACCATATATTTT. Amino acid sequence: CASSLARGGNTIYF.

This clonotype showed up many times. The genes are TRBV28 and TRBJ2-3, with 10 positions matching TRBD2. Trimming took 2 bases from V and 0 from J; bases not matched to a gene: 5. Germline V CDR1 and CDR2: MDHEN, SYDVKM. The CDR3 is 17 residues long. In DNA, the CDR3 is TGTGCCAGCAGTTTAAGGACTAGCGGAACTAGCACAGATACGCAGTATTTT. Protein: CASSLRTSGTSTDTQYF.

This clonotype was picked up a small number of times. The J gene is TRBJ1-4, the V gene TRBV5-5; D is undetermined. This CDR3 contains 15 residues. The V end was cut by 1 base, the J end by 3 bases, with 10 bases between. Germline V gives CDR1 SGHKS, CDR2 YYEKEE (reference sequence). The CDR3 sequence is CASSLTAAPNEKLFF. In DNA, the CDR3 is TGTGCCAGCAGCTTGACGGCAGCCCCTAATGAAAAACTGTTTTTT.

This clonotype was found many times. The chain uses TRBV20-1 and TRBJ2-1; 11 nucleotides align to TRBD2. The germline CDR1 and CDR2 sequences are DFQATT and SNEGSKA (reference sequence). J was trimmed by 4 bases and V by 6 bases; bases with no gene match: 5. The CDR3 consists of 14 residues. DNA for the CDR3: TGCAGTGCCGGAGGGACTAGCGGTTACAATGAGCAGTTCTTC. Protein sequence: CSAGGTSGYNEQFF.

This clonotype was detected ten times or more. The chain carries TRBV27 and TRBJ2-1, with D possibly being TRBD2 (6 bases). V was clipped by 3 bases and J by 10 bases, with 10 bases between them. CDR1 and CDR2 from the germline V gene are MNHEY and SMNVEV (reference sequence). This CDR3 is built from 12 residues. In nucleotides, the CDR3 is TGTGCCAGCAGTTTTGCGGGGTACGAGCAGTTCTTC. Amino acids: CASSFAGYEQFF.

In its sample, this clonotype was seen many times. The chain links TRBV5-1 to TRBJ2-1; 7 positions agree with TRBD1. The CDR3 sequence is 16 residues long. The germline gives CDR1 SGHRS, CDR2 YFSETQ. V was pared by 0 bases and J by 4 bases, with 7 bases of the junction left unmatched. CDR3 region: CASSLGGQAIYNEQFF. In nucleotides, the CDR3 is TGCGCCAGCAGCTTGGGTGGACAGGCCATTTACAATGAGCAGTTCTTC.

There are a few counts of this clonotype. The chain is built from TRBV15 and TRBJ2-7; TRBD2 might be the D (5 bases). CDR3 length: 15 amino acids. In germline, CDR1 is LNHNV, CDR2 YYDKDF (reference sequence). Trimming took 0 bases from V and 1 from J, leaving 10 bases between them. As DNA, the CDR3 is TGTGCCACCAGCAGAGACCCTGGACTTTCCTACGAGCAGTACTTC. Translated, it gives CATSRDPGLSYEQYF.

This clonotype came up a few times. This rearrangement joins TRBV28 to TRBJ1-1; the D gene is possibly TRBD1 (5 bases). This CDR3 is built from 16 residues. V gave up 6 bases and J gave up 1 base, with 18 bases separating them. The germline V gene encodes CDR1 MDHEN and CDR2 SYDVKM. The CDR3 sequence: CASSSKWGRGNTEAFF. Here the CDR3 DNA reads TGTGCCAGCAGCTCCAAATGGGGGAGGGGGAACACTGAAGCTTTCTTT.

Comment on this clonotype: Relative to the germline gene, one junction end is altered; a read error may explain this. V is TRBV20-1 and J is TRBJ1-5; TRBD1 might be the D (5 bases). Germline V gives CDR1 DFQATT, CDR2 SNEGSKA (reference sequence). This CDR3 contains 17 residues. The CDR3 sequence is CCARDQRGIVGNQPQHF. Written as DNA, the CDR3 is TGCTGTGCTAGAGATCAACGGGGGATTGTTGGCAATCAGCCCCAGCATTTT.

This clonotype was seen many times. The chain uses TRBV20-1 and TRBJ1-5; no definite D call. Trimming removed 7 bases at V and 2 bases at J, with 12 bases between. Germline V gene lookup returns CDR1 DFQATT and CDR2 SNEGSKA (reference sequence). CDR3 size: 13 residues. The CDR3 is CSVLSNRNQPQHF. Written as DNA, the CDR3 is TGCAGTGTCCTGTCTAATCGCAATCAGCCCCAGCATTTT.

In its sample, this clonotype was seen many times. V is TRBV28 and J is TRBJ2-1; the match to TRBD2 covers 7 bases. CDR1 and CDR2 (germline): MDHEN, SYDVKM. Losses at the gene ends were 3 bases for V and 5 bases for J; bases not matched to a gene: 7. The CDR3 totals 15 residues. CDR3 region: CASSFPDGRNNEQFF. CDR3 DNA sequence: TGTGCCAGCAGTTTCCCTGACGGGAGGAACAATGAGCAGTTCTTC.

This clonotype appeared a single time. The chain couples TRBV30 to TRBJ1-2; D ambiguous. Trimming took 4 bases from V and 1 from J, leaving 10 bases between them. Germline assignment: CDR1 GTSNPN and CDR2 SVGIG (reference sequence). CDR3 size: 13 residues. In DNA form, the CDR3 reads TGTGCCTGGAAATATGACGGTAACTATGGCTACACCTTC. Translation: CAWKYDGNYGYTF.

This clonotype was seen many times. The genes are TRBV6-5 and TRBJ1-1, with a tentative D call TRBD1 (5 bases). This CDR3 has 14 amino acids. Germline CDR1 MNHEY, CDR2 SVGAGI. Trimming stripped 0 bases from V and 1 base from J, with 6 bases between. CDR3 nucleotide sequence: TGTGCCAGCAGTTACTCGAGGGGGAACACTGAAGCTTTCTTT. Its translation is CASSYSRGNTEAFF.

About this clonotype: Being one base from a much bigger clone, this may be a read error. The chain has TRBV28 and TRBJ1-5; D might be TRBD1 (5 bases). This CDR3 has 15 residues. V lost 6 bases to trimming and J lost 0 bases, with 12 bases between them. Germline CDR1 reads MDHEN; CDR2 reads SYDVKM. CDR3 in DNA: TGTGCCAGCAGAACGTCCGGACATAGCAATCAGCCCCAGCATTTT. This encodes CASRTSGHSNQPQHF.

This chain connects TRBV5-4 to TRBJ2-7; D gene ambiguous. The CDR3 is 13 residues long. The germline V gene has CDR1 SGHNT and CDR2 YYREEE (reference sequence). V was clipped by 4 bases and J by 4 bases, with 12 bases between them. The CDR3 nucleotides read TGTGCCAGCAGCCCGAAGGAACGTTACGAGCAGTACTTC. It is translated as CASSPKERYEQYF.

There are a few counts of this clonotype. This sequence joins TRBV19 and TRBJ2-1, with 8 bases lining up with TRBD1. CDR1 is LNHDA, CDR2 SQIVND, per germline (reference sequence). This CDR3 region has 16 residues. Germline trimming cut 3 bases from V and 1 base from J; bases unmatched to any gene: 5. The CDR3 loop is CASSMGTGPSYNEQFF. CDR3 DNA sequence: TGTGCCAGTAGTATGGGGACAGGCCCTTCCTACAATGAGCAGTTCTTC.

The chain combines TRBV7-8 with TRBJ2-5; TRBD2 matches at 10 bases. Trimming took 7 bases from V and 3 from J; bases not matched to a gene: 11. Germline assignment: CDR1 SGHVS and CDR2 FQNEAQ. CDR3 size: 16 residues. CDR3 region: CASTYYIAGGKETQYF. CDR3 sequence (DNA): TGTGCCAGCACTTACTACATAGCGGGGGGTAAAGAGACCCAGTACTTC.

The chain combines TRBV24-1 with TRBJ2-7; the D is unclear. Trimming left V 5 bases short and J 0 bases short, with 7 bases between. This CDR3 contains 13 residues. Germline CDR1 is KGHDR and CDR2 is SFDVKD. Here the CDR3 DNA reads TGTGCCACCAGTGGAATGTCCTCCTACGAGCAGTACTTC. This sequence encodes CATSGMSSYEQYF.

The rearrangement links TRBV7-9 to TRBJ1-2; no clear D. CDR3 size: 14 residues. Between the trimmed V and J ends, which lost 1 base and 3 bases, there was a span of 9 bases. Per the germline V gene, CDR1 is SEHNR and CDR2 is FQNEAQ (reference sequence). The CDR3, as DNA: TGTGCCAGCAGCTTAGAGATCCTCGACTATGGCTACACCTTC. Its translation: CASSLEILDYGYTF.

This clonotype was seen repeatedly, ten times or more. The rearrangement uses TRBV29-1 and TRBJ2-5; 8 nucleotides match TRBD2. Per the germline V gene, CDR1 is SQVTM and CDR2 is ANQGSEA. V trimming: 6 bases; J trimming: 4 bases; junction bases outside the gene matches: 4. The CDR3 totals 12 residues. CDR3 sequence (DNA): TGCAGCGTCGCCGGGACTAGAGAGACCCAGTACTTC. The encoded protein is CSVAGTRETQYF.

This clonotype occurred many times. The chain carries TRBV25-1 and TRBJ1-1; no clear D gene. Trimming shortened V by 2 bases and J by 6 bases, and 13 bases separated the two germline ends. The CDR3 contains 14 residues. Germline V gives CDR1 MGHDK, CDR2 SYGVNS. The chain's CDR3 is CASSENTGPSEAFF. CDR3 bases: TGTGCCAGCAGTGAAAATACCGGTCCGTCTGAAGCTTTCTTT. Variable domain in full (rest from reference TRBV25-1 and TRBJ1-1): EADIYQTPRYLVIGTGKKITLECSQTMGHDKMYWYQQDPGMELHLIHYSYGVNSTEKGDLSSESTVSRIRTEHFPLTLESARPSHTSQYLCASSENTGPSEAFFGQGTRLTVV.

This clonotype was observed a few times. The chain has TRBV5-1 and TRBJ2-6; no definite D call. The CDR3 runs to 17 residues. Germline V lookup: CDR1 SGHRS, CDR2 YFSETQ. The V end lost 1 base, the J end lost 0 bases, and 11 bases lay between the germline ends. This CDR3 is CASSLPGRTSGANVLTF. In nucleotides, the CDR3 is TGCGCCAGCAGCTTGCCCGGAAGAACCTCTGGGGCCAACGTCCTGACTTTC.